This TCR beta chain was captured in a study of post-analysis software for immune sequencing data. This clonotype was counted a few times. Its antigen is currently unknown. Germline lookup yields CDR1 MDHEN and CDR2 SYDVKM. The V and J ends lost 6 bases and 2 bases respectively, with 11 bases between them. The CDR3 sequence is 13 residues long. Study-level points and caveats: Four to six TRBV segments, including TRBV5-6, TRBV5-1 and TRBV20-1, were more frequent in patients than controls.

Every TCR beta cDNA library bore unique molecular identifiers. TCRdb called the PCR reads again in MiXCR, with one record for every CDR3 protein. This table holds hundreds of thousands of distinct CDR3 sequences, less than 35% found once. V and J are TRBV28 and TRBJ2-7; D call uncertain. The sequence was obtained from a girl under 18 with multiple sclerosis. Material: blood. The CDR3 reads CASSLTPAYEQYF. The CDR3 DNA reads as TGTGCCAGCAGCCTAACTCCGGCCTACGAGCAGTACTTC. The full variable domain, completed using reference TRBV28 and TRBJ2-7, is DVKVTQSSRYLVKRTGEKVFLECVQDMDHENMFWYRQDPGLGLRLIYFSYDVKMKEKGDIPEGYSVSREKKERFSLILESASTNQTSMYLCASSLTPAYEQYFGPGTRLTVT.